This is a list of T cell receptor beta chains from one sample in a study of shared clonotypes between healthy human individuals. Measured with immunoSEQ multiplex PCR; TCRdb has only the in-frame clones, and not every one. There are roughly 2.2 million clones in the sample; 80% to 95% occur only once, and about 0.37% lies in the top ten. Material for sequencing was naive CD4+ T cells from PBMCs. Source of these receptors: a man in his late teens or twenties in good health. Some clones in this sample may be carry-over from other donors' samples. The CDR3 runs from the conserved cysteine through the conserved F or W. Each record gives: V gene, CDR3 length, D gene, J gene, CDR3 protein. A D gene is named only where the DNA matches it firmly.

>TRBV5-4|16|TRBD2|TRBJ2-7
CASSARTSGSSYEQYF
>TRBV28|12|NA|TRBJ1-6
CASSLPQGTLHF
>TRBV29-1|13|TRBD2|TRBJ2-3
CSVRGLAIDTQYF
>TRBV19|15|NA|TRBJ2-5
CATSLSAHGQETQYF
>TRBV5-6|15|NA|TRBJ2-2
CASTSNWGVAGELFF
>TRBV12-5|17|TRBD2|TRBJ2-1
CASGLVLFGGRGGEQFF
>TRBV19|14|NA|TRBJ1-5
CASGRILSNQPQHF
>TRBV28|13|TRBD1|TRBJ2-7
CASTYQGAYEQYF
>TRBV5-6|13|NA|TRBJ2-5
CASSPGVRETQYF
>TRBV7-9|15|TRBD1|TRBJ1-5
CASSSGQGNNQPQHF
>TRBV7-6|15|NA|TRBJ1-1
CASSLGPVPNTEAFF
>TRBV6-6|14|TRBD1|TRBJ1-1
CASIRGQGATEAFF
>TRBV28|15|TRBD1|TRBJ2-4
CASSVQGAAKNIQYF
>TRBV19|15|NA|TRBJ2-3
CASRSGFMITDTQYF
>TRBV7-2|14|NA|TRBJ2-3
CASSLGAHQGTQYF
>TRBV27|16|NA|TRBJ2-7
CASKFRSAREAHEQYF
>TRBV7-9|13|NA|TRBJ1-2
CASSLERAGGYTF
>TRBV12-5|14|TRBD1|TRBJ2-7
CASGLAKGQSEQYF
>TRBV5-5|16|TRBD2|TRBJ2-3
CASSRGLAGGTDTQYF
>TRBV28|15|NA|TRBJ1-5
CASTLRGLGNQPQHF
>TRBV5-1|13|NA|TRBJ1-5
CASSLRGDQPQHF
>TRBV6-1|13|NA|TRBJ1-3
CASSEEGGNTIYF
>TRBV6-1|14|TRBD1|TRBJ2-3
CASRRTGGTDTQYF
>TRBV19|15|TRBD1|TRBJ2-1
CASSTDRGTYNEQFF
>TRBV9|17|TRBD2|TRBJ2-3
CASSARLAGLGADTQYF
>TRBV12-5|16|TRBD1|TRBJ1-5
CASGFRQGLTNQPQHF
>TRBV9|16|TRBD1|TRBJ2-1
CASSVSTGASYNEQFF
>TRBV5-1|13|NA|TRBJ2-7
CASSLQLGYEQYF
>TRBV4-3|17|TRBD2|TRBJ2-3
CASSQENSGGSTDTQYF
>TRBV9|14|NA|TRBJ2-3
CASSVRGDADTQYF
>TRBV18|13|NA|TRBJ2-3
CASSPLDPDTQYF
>TRBV11-1|13|NA|TRBJ2-1
CASSSDRDNEQFF
>TRBV5-1|16|NA|TRBJ1-5
CASSLTPTPLNQPQHF
>TRBV2|14|NA|TRBJ1-1
CASSRSSKNTEAFF
>TRBV28|15|NA|TRBJ1-5
CASRPPFQGNQPQHF
>TRBV15|14|NA|TRBJ2-5
CATAGGPSPETQYF
>TRBV5-1|16|NA|TRBJ2-5
CASSLGGRGSQETQYF
>TRBV9|14|TRBD2|TRBJ2-7
CASSVASGVGEQYF
>TRBV6-5|14|NA|TRBJ2-1
CASSYAEGRNEQFF
>TRBV18|13|NA|TRBJ2-1
CASSPAAGGEQFF
>TRBV18|17|TRBD2|TRBJ2-7
CASSPGTSGRKTYEQYF
>TRBV27|14|NA|TRBJ1-4
CASSFRHDNEKLFF
>TRBV29-1|15|NA|TRBJ1-1
CSVEALLRPYTEAFF
>TRBV30|15|NA|TRBJ2-7
CAWTPWAYGGYEQYF
>TRBV7-8|14|NA|TRBJ1-4
CASSSLTGGEKLFF
>TRBV28|12|NA|TRBJ1-1
CANKGPNTEAFF
>TRBV5-5|16|TRBD2|TRBJ2-3
CASSRLAGGRADTQYF
>TRBV7-7|11|NA|TRBJ2-1
CASSSGPEQFF
>TRBV6-1|13|TRBD1|TRBJ2-1
CASRDRNYNEQFF
>TRBV19|19|NA|TRBJ2-6
CASSDPARPSSLGANVLTF
>TRBV28|17|TRBD1|TRBJ1-2
CASGQTGGLPAGYGYTF
>TRBV5-4|13|NA|TRBJ2-5
CASSFSGEETQYF
>TRBV28|14|NA|TRBJ1-4
CASRDRATNEKLFF
>TRBV7-6|14|NA|TRBJ1-1
CASSLGGSETEAFF
>TRBV5-1|13|NA|TRBJ2-7
CASSLDLSHEQYF